The sequence of this T cell receptor beta chain was determined in a study of blood T cell repertoires in COVID-19. Study-level background: PBMCs, B-cell-depleted T cells, or T cells provided the cDNA or gDNA that made up the material.

The study drew participants aged about 18 to 95 years from approximately 25 US areas. Membership in each cohort depended on participant-reported clinical history. V trimming: 4 bases; J trimming: 0 bases; junction bases outside the gene matches: 4. The CDR3 contains 16 residues. CDR1 SGHRS and CDR2 YFSETQ come from the germline V gene. Per the authors' pipeline: Quantification of nucleated cells was approximated via reference gene primer amplification. TCRdb's table, derived via immunoSEQ multiplex PCR, lists solely in-frame clones and lacks some. For V, J and clone size, that table is used; D and trimming come from the DNA. The table shows 200,000 or so clones, with roughly 84% occurring only once.

This clonotype was obtained from a man aged 30 to 45 in a cohort exposed to, infected with or recovered from COVID-19 (not recorded which). The chain recombines TRBV5-1 with TRBJ2-4, with TRBD2 matching 10 bases. Sequenced material: PBMCs or T cells enriched from blood (not recorded which). This chain's CDR3 is CASSVGLAVAKNIQYF. For the CDR3, the DNA is TGCGCCAGCAGCGTAGGACTAGCGGTAGCCAAAAACATTCAGTACTTC.